This TCR beta chain was documented in a study of blood T cell repertoires in COVID-19. Study summary: Sites in the United States, Italy and Spain provided acute and convalescent COVID-19 samples. PBMCs, B-cell-depleted T cells, or T cells were the source of the cDNA or gDNA that made up the material.

Trimming removed 0 bases from V and 4 bases from J, with 22 bases in between. This CDR3 is built from 18 residues. Germline loops: CDR1 SGDLS, CDR2 YYNGEE. Here immunoSEQ multiplex PCR was the method, and the copy in TCRdb shows in-frame clones only, minus some. The sample includes 150,000 to 200,000 clones, around 85% of them seen just once. V gene TRBV9 combines with J gene TRBJ1-1; possibly TRBD1 for D (5 bases). The clonotype was recovered from an older man with COVID-19, enrolled during active disease. Sequenced sample: peripheral blood. The CDR3 bases are TGTGCCAGCAGCGTAGCACCCACCAGGAGGGACGGGGGCACTGAAGCTTTCTTT. Its translation is CASSVAPTRRDGGTEAFF. The whole variable domain, remainder taken from reference TRBV9 and TRBJ1-1, is DSGVTQTPKHLITATGQRVTLRCSPRSGDLSVYWYQQSLDQGLQFLIQYYNGEERAKGNILERFSAQQFPDLHSELNLSSLELGDSALYFCASSVAPTRRDGGTEAFFGQGTRLTVV.